A single sample gave rise to the 20 T cell receptor beta chains below, sequenced in a study of T cells in Graves' hyperthyroidism and ophthalmopathy (dated by TCRdb to between 2018 and 2021). Library creation used multiplex PCR. The sequencer was an Illumina HiSeq 2000. The TCR beta CDR3 regions were amplified from RNA transcripts. For the first round of RT-PCR on the TCR CDR3, the HTBI primer set was used together with the Qiagen OneStep RT-PCR kit. TCRdb's own reprocessing of the public reads used fastp at Q25 and MiXCR and kept productive beta chains. Every entry covers one CDR3 protein and lists the most common genes and DNA from its rows. For this sample the table gives over 550,000 distinct CDR3 sequences, of which approximately 15% were detected only once. Around a sixth of the sample lies in the top ten. Sequencing used blood. These TCRs come from a woman younger than 35 with Graves' hyperthyroidism.

The table lists this clonotype with many counts. The chain couples TRBV11-1 to TRBJ2-1, with 9 positions matching TRBD2. Germline CDR1 and CDR2: SGHAT and FQDESV (reference sequence). V lost 5 bases, J lost 6 bases, and 2 bases stayed unmatched. The CDR3 sequence is 13 residues long. The DNA of the CDR3 is TGTGCCAGCAGCCCTAGCGGGACCAATGAGCAGTTCTTC. Its protein is CASSPSGTNEQFF.

In this sample, this clonotype turned up a few times. The junction and the germline gene differ at one end; a read error may be behind it. The chain has TRBV20-1 and TRBJ2-1, with D possibly TRBD2 on 6 matching bases. Germline CDR1 and CDR2: DFQATT and SNEGSKA (reference sequence). The CDR3 consists of 13 residues. The CDR3 spells CSAEGQFYNEQSF. Written as DNA, the CDR3 is TGCAGTGCGGAGGGGCAGTTCTACAATGAGCAGTCCTTC.

The chain links TRBV5-4 to TRBJ1-2; 9 nucleotides agree with TRBD1. CDR3 length equals 15 residues. The V and J ends lost 3 bases and 5 bases, in that order; junction bases with no gene match: 8. Germline CDR1 SGHNT, CDR2 YYREEE (reference sequence). CDR3 sequence: CASSWQTGGAYGYTF. In nucleotides, the CDR3 is TGTGCCAGCAGCTGGCAAACAGGGGGCGCGTATGGCTACACCTTC.

The V and J genes are TRBV5-1 and TRBJ1-5; 9 bases agree with TRBD1. J lost 8 bases, V lost 1 base, and 10 bases had no gene match. The CDR3 extends over 16 amino acids. Germline loops: CDR1 SGHRS, CDR2 YFSETQ. For the CDR3, the DNA is TGCGCCAGCAGCTTGACGCCGGGACAGGGAACAAAGCCCCAGCATTTT. Protein product: CASSLTPGQGTKPQHF.

This clonotype was picked up a small number of times. CDR3 in amino acids: CASSPRTSRSTDTQYF. DNA for the CDR3: TGTGCCAGCTCACCCAGGACTAGCAGAAGCACAGATACGCAGTATTTT. This chain uses TRBV18 with TRBJ2-3; TRBD2 aligns across 8 bases. This CDR3 has 16 residues. Germline loops: CDR1 KGHSH, CDR2 LQKENI. The junction had 5 bases not matched to a gene; V was cut back by 3 bases and J by 0 bases.

DNA for the CDR3: TGTGCCAGCAGTTACCGGCGGGGAGGGGAAAAACTGTTTTTT. It encodes CASSYRRGGEKLFF. V is TRBV6-5 and J is TRBJ1-4; D gene unclear. In germline, CDR1 is MNHEY, CDR2 SVGAGI. The CDR3 is 14 residues long. Trimming left V 2 bases short and J 8 bases short, with 12 bases between.

In its sample, this clonotype was seen a few times. The V call is TRBV9, the J call TRBJ2-3; D perhaps matches TRBD2 (5 bases). Germline V gives CDR1 SGDLS, CDR2 YYNGEE. The V end lost 4 bases, the J end lost 2 bases, and 20 bases lay between the germline ends. The CDR3 runs 17 residues. CDR3 amino acids: CASSPSGGRITTDTQYF. CDR3 nucleotide sequence: TGTGCCAGCAGCCCCTCCGGCGGGCGTATTACCACAGATACGCAGTATTTT.

This clonotype was seen many times. J is TRBJ2-1 and V is TRBV10-3; tentatively, D is TRBD1 (5 bases). The germline CDR1 and CDR2 sequences are ENHRY and SYGVKD. V lost 6 bases and J lost 4, with 10 bases in between. This CDR3 comprises 13 residues. CDR3 bases: TGTGCCATCAGCCCCGACAGTTACAATGAGCAGTTCTTC. Its protein is CAISPDSYNEQFF.

The rearrangement links TRBV5-6 to TRBJ2-3, with 15 nucleotides matching TRBD2. V was clipped by 4 bases and J by 4 bases; unmatched bases: 4. Germline V CDR1 and CDR2: SGHDT, YYEEEE. This CDR3 has 16 amino acids. The CDR3 sequence: CASSQGLAGGSDTQYF. CDR3 bases: TGTGCCAGCAGCCAAGGACTAGCGGGGGGGTCAGATACGCAGTATTTT. Full variable domain (outside the CDR3, taken from reference TRBV5-6 and TRBJ2-3): DAGVTQSPTHLIKTRGQQVTLRCSPKSGHDTVSWYQQALGQGPQFIFQYYEEEERQRGNFPDRFSGHQFPNYSSELNVNALLLGDSALYLCASSQGLAGGSDTQYFGPGTRLTVL.

The chain is built from TRBV5-1 and TRBJ2-2; the D gene is possibly TRBD2 (6 bases). The CDR3 has 16 amino acids. V was clipped by 5 bases and J by 0 bases, with 14 bases between them. CDR1 SGHRS and CDR2 YFSETQ come from the germline V gene. This chain's CDR3 is CASSGFTGANTGELFF. The CDR3, as DNA: TGCGCCAGCAGTGGATTTACGGGGGCGAACACCGGGGAGCTGTTTTTT. Drawing the rest from reference TRBV5-1 and TRBJ2-2, the complete variable domain is KAGVTQTPRYLIKTRGQQVTLSCSPISGHRSVSWYQQTPGQGLQFLFEYFSETQRNKGNFPGRFSGRQFSNSRSEMNVSTLELGDSALYLCASSGFTGANTGELFFGEGSRLTVL.

This clonotype was recorded at least ten times. This chain uses TRBV10-3 with TRBJ1-3, with D maybe TRBD1 (6 bases). CDR1 and CDR2 (germline): ENHRY, SYGVKD. Trimming removed 7 bases at V and 0 bases at J, with 16 bases between. The length of the CDR3 is 16 residues. The CDR3: CAITEDRTFSGNTIYF. In DNA form, the CDR3 reads TGTGCCATCACTGAAGACAGGACGTTCTCTGGAAACACCATATATTTT.

The table lists this clonotype with many counts. The V gene is TRBV4-1, the J gene TRBJ1-5; D is undetermined. With 6 bases removed from V and 4 bases from J, the gap between germline ends came to 7 bases. From germline, CDR1 is MGHRA and CDR2 YSYEKL. The CDR3 sequence is 12 residues long. CDR3 in DNA: TGCGCCAGCAGTCAACCTAATCAGCCCCAGCATTTT. It translates to CASSQPNQPQHF.

This clonotype was picked up many times. V is TRBV7-9 and J is TRBJ1-1; unclear D gene. The V and J ends lost 3 bases and 0 bases respectively, with 11 bases between them. CDR1 is SEHNR and CDR2 is FQNEAQ in the germline V gene (reference sequence). The CDR3 has 15 amino acids. The CDR3 coding sequence is TGTGCCAGCAGCTTCCCAGCCTCTATGAACACTGAAGCTTTCTTT. Translation: CASSFPASMNTEAFF.

This clonotype has a count of ten or more. The V call is TRBV7-8, the J call TRBJ2-1; 8 bases are a match to TRBD1. The germline V gene encodes CDR1 SGHVS and CDR2 FQNEAQ. The CDR3 covers 13 residues. The junction had 5 bases not matched to a gene; V was cut back by 4 bases and J by 9 bases. CDR3 in amino acids: CASSSTGTGEQFF. DNA for the CDR3: TGTGCCAGCAGCTCGACAGGGACAGGTGAGCAGTTCTTC.

This clonotype has at least ten counts. The chain carries TRBV12-3 or TRBV12-4 and TRBJ2-3; no clear D. The CDR3 has 14 amino acids. Between the trimmed V and J ends, which lost 5 bases and 2 bases, there was a span of 11 bases. The DNA of the CDR3 is TGTGCCAGCAGTCAGGACCTTCTCACAGATACGCAGTATTTT. This encodes CASSQDLLTDTQYF.

This clonotype was seen a handful of times. The rearrangement uses TRBV5-5 and TRBJ2-7; TRBD1 matches 7 bases. The V segment lost 6 bases and the J segment 6 bases; nucleotides outside the gene matches: 15. The CDR3 length is 15 residues. CDR1 and CDR2 (germline): SGHKS, YYEKEE (reference sequence). The chain's CDR3 is CASTSPGTDVFEQYF. The CDR3 nucleotides are TGTGCCAGCACCTCCCCCGGGACAGATGTCTTCGAGCAGTACTTC.

This clonotype was counted ten times or more. CDR3 in amino acids: CASSLYPQAQHF. The CDR3 nucleotides read TGTGCCAGCAGCCTCTATCCCCAGGCCCAGCATTTT. The V call is TRBV12-3 or TRBV12-4, the J call TRBJ1-5; no clear D gene. Trimming took off 6 bases at V and 11 bases at J, with 14 bases between the two ends. CDR3 length: 12 residues.

This clonotype was recorded a few times. This sequence joins TRBV20-1 and TRBJ2-7, with 12 nucleotides matching TRBD2. The V gene end was trimmed by 5 bases and the J gene end by 0 bases; junction bases not matched to a gene: 5. CDR1 and CDR2 from the germline V gene are DFQATT and SNEGSKA (reference sequence). The CDR3 totals 15 residues. CDR3 DNA sequence: TGCAGTGCTGTAGGACTAGCGGGGCCCTCCTACGAGCAGTACTTC. This translates into CSAVGLAGPSYEQYF.

This clonotype appeared many times. The rearrangement links TRBV12-3 or TRBV12-4 to TRBJ2-7, with 10 bases that match TRBD2. This CDR3 is built from 17 residues. V gave up 3 bases and J gave up 4 bases; unmatched junction bases: 12. CDR3: CASSFVAGGLLLYEQYF. The CDR3 DNA reads TGTGCCAGCAGTTTTGTAGCGGGGGGTCTTTTGTTGTACGAGCAGTACTTC.

This clonotype was seen ten or more times. J is TRBJ1-1 and V is TRBV7-9, with D unclear. The length of the CDR3 is 12 residues. The germline CDR1 and CDR2 sequences are SEHNR and FQNEAQ (reference sequence). The V end lost 6 bases, the J end lost 4 bases, and 9 bases lay between the germline ends. CDR3 nucleotides: TGTGCCAGCAGGGAGGTAGGCACTGAAGCTTTCTTT. Its protein is CASREVGTEAFF.